These 25 T cell receptor beta chains share one sample of origin, sequenced in a study of cytomegalovirus exposure and HLA in healthy donors. Repertoires were generated with immunoSEQ multiplex PCR, while TCRdb's copy carries only in-frame clones and drops some. Of over 35,000 clones in the sample, over 85% were seen once. Sample: PBMCs. These receptors originate from a man aged 18 to 29 in good health and CMV-seronegative.

The chain uses TRBV9 and TRBJ2-7; TRBD2 matches 11 bases. The CDR3 is 15 residues long. Unmatched junction bases numbered 8, after V lost 5 bases and J lost 4 bases. Germline V gene data show CDR1 as SGDLS and CDR2 as YYNGEE. In DNA, the CDR3 is TGTGCCAGCAGACTAGCGGGAGTCGATGGGTACGAGCAGTACTTC. Protein sequence: CASRLAGVDGYEQYF. Using reference TRBV9 and TRBJ2-7 for the parts outside the CDR3, the full variable domain is DSGVTQTPKHLITATGQRVTLRCSPRSGDLSVYWYQQSLDQGLQFLIQYYNGEERAKGNILERFSAQQFPDLHSELNLSSLELGDSALYFCASRLAGVDGYEQYFGPGTRLTVT.

This sequence joins TRBV30 and TRBJ2-1; TRBD2 aligns across 14 bases. The CDR3 has 16 amino acids. CDR1 GTSNPN and CDR2 SVGIG come from the germline V gene (reference sequence). V trimming: 5 bases; J trimming: 10 bases; junction bases outside the gene matches: 13. The CDR3 DNA follows: TGTGCCTGGGCTGATGGGACTAGCGGGAGCTTAGAAGAGCAGTTCTTC. It yields the protein CAWADGTSGSLEEQFF.

V is TRBV6-5 and J is TRBJ1-4; tentatively, D is TRBD1 (5 bases). The CDR3 is 14 residues long. The germline CDR1 and CDR2 sequences are MNHEY and SVGAGI. The V gene lost 5 bases and the J gene lost 0 bases, with 7 bases spanning the gap. The chain's CDR3 is CASSPTATNEKLFF. The DNA of the CDR3 is TGTGCCAGCAGTCCGACAGCAACTAATGAAAAACTGTTTTTT.

The rearrangement joins TRBV6-5 to TRBJ1-1; no clear D gene. V gave up 0 bases and J gave up 2 bases, with 10 bases separating them. The CDR3 is made up of 15 amino acids. Germline V gene sequence: CDR1 MNHEY, CDR2 SVGAGI. CDR3 coding DNA: TGTGCCAGCAGTTACTCTCCCGGCGGAAACACTGAAGCTTTCTTT. Residues: CASSYSPGGNTEAFF.

This clone was recorded once. One junction end disagrees with the germline gene, perhaps due to a read error. The chain carries TRBV30 and TRBJ2-7; 7 nucleotides line up with TRBD1. This CDR3 is 12 amino acids long. Germline V CDR1 and CDR2: GTSNPN, SVGIG (reference sequence). The CDR3 bases are TGTGCCTGGAGTGTACGTGGGACAGCACCTGCCTTC. Translated: CAWSVRGTAPAF.

The chain combines TRBV7-8 with TRBJ2-3; 16 nucleotides agree with TRBD2. V trimming: 2 bases; J trimming: 4 bases; junction bases outside the gene matches: 9. Germline V gene sequence: CDR1 SGHVS, CDR2 FQNEAQ. The CDR3 extends over 19 amino acids. The CDR3 DNA sequence: TGTGCCAGCAGCTTATTGGGGACTAGCGGGGGGGCCAGCGCAGATACGCAGTATTTT. It is translated as CASSLLGTSGGASADTQYF. Full variable domain (rest looked up from reference TRBV7-8 and TRBJ2-3): GAGVSQSPRYKVAKRGQDVALRCDPISGHVSLFWYQQALGQGPEFLTYFQNEAQLDKSGLPSDRFFAERPEGSVSTLKIQRTQQEDSAVYLCASSLLGTSGGASADTQYFGPGTRLTVL.

This chain joins TRBV5-4 and TRBJ2-7; weak D call: TRBD2 (5 bases). The V end lost 3 bases, the J end lost 0 bases, and 16 bases lay between the germline ends. The CDR3 sequence is 16 residues long. Looked up from germline, CDR1 is SGHNT and CDR2 is YYREEE (reference sequence). The CDR3 loop is CASSSFDYGSSYEQYF. CDR3 in DNA: TGTGCCAGCAGCTCCTTCGATTATGGGAGCTCCTACGAGCAGTACTTC.

The chain links TRBV30 to TRBJ1-2; D ambiguous. V lost 0 bases and J 7 bases, leaving 12 bases between the germline ends. Looked up from germline, CDR1 is GTSNPN and CDR2 is SVGIG (reference sequence). CDR3 length equals 13 residues. The CDR3 sequence is CAWSVWSGGGYTF. Here the CDR3 DNA reads TGTGCCTGGAGTGTCTGGTCGGGAGGTGGCTACACCTTC.

The V call is TRBV21-1, the J call TRBJ1-5; the table's D call, TRBD1, was not checked against the DNA. TRBV21-1 is a listed pseudogene. The length of the CDR3 is 17 residues. CDR3 coding DNA: TGTGCCAGCAACCCGGGGACAGGCCAGTATAGCAATCAGCCCCAGCATTTT. Protein product: CASNPGTGQYSNQPQHF.

V and J are TRBV29-1 and TRBJ1-3, with D possibly matching TRBD1 (6 bases). Germline lookup yields CDR1 SQVTM and CDR2 ANQGSEA. V was trimmed by 6 bases and J by 2 bases, leaving 14 bases between them. The CDR3 spans 14 residues. For the CDR3, the DNA is TGCAGCGTGCTAGGGGGTTTGGCTGGAAACACCATATATTTT. Amino acid sequence: CSVLGGLAGNTIYF.

This chain connects TRBV4-2 to TRBJ1-2; D is unclear. The CDR3 totals 15 residues. V lost 0 bases and J lost 1, with 9 bases in between. The germline V gene has CDR1 LGHNA and CDR2 YNFKEQ. The CDR3 DNA follows: TGTGCCAGCAGCCAAGATCGGCGGAATAACTATGGCTACACCTTC. Its protein is CASSQDRRNNYGYTF.

CDR3 coding DNA: TGTGCCAGCAGACCTGACACCGGCAGGGATACGCAGTATTTT. This codes for CASRPDTGRDTQYF. V usage is TRBV6-1 and J usage is TRBJ2-3; D uncertain. Germline lookup yields CDR1 MNHNS and CDR2 SASEGT. The V end lost 6 bases, the J end lost 6 bases, and 16 bases lay between the germline ends. This CDR3 region has 14 residues.

The genes are TRBV14 and TRBJ2-5, with D perhaps matching TRBD2 (5 bases). V was shortened by 0 bases and J by 5 bases, with 13 bases between the two germline ends. The CDR3 loop spans 15 amino acids. In germline, CDR1 is SGHDN, CDR2 FVKESK. CDR3 nucleotide sequence: TGTGCCAGCAGCCAAGATTTGGGAGCCTCGGAGACCCAGTACTTC. Its protein is CASSQDLGASETQYF.

This chain connects TRBV18 to TRBJ1-4; TRBD1 might be the D (5 bases). CDR3 length: 15 amino acids. Per germline, CDR1 KGHSH and CDR2 LQKENI. V lost 2 bases, J lost 8 bases, and 15 bases lay in between. CDR3 sequence: CASSPGRGTREKLFF. CDR3 sequence (DNA): TGTGCCAGCTCACCAGGGAGGGGAACGCGAGAAAAACTGTTTTTT.

This chain links TRBV2 with TRBJ1-1; TRBD1 might be the D (5 bases). V gave up 7 bases and J gave up 5 bases, with 20 bases separating them. The CDR3 loop spans 15 amino acids. CDR1 is SNHLY, CDR2 FYNNEI, per germline. CDR3 sequence: CASKGQGYEGTEAFF. As DNA, the CDR3 is TGTGCCAGCAAGGGGCAGGGTTATGAAGGAACTGAAGCTTTCTTT.

CDR3 protein: CASKRYQETQYF. The CDR3 bases are TGTGCCAGCAAGCGGTACCAAGAGACCCAGTACTTC. The gene calls are TRBV7-9 and TRBJ2-5, with D perhaps matching TRBD2 (5 bases). V was cut by 7 bases and J by 0 bases, with 6 bases left in between. The CDR3 spans 12 residues. Germline values: CDR1 SEHNR, CDR2 FQNEAQ (reference sequence).

The chain has TRBV27 and TRBJ1-2, with 9 bases identical to TRBD1. This CDR3 comprises 14 residues. V trimming: 5 bases; J trimming: 4 bases; junction bases outside the gene matches: 5. The V gene's germline CDR1 is MNHEY and CDR2 SMNVEV (reference sequence). In DNA, the CDR3 is TGTGCCAGCAGTAGGGACAGGGCTGGCTATGGCTACACCTTC. The encoded protein is CASSRDRAGYGYTF.

The V call is TRBV5-1, the J call TRBJ2-5; 7 nucleotides line up with TRBD2. Trimming at V came to 5 bases and at J to 1 base, leaving 8 bases not matched to a gene. Germline V gene sequence: CDR1 SGHRS, CDR2 YFSETQ. This CDR3 spans 15 amino acids. The CDR3 region is CASSPPGLRQETQYF. CDR3 in DNA: TGCGCCAGCAGTCCCCCGGGACTACGCCAAGAGACCCAGTACTTC.

This chain joins TRBV2 and TRBJ2-7; D is perhaps TRBD2 (5 bases). Trimming removed 7 bases at V and 0 bases at J, with 10 bases between. The CDR3 runs 13 residues. Germline V lookup: CDR1 SNHLY, CDR2 FYNNEI. The CDR3 nucleotides read TGTGCCAGCACCTTACTAGTCTCCTACGAGCAGTACTTC. This translates into CASTLLVSYEQYF.

The chain recombines TRBV5-1 with TRBJ2-1, with 8 nucleotides matching TRBD2. With V trimmed by 4 bases and J by 8 bases, 11 bases remained unmatched. Germline loops: CDR1 SGHRS, CDR2 YFSETQ. CDR3 size: 15 residues. CDR3 nucleotides: TGCGCCAGCAGCCAACAACCCGGGGGGGTAGATGAGCAGTTCTTC. This translates into CASSQQPGGVDEQFF.

The chain has TRBV19 and TRBJ2-1; D is possibly TRBD2 (7 bases). This CDR3 spans 14 amino acids. In germline, CDR1 is LNHDA, CDR2 SQIVND (reference sequence). The V end was cut by 3 bases, the J end by 8 bases, with 14 bases between. CDR3 sequence reads: CASSIGGPRDEQFF. The CDR3 DNA reads as TGTGCCAGTAGTATCGGGGGGCCTCGGGATGAGCAGTTCTTC.

V is TRBV5-8 and J is TRBJ2-1; tentative D call: TRBD1 (5 bases). V was trimmed by 9 bases and J by 3 bases, leaving 10 bases between them. Looked up from germline, CDR1 is SGHTS and CDR2 is YDEGEE. The CDR3 runs to 12 residues. The CDR3 DNA reads TGTGCCACCCAGGGTATCTACAATGAGCAGTTCTTC. As protein: CATQGIYNEQFF.

V usage is TRBV6-1 and J usage is TRBJ1-3, with 7 bases aligning to TRBD1. V gave up 9 bases and J gave up 0 bases; unmatched junction bases: 5. The CDR3 loop spans 14 amino acids. Germline CDR1 is MNHNS and CDR2 is SASEGT. The CDR3 spells CASAGTDSGNTIYF. The CDR3 DNA follows: TGTGCCAGTGCCGGGACAGACTCTGGAAACACCATATATTTT.

This clone was detected once. The chain has TRBV5-5 and TRBJ2-3; tentative D call: TRBD2 (6 bases). The CDR3 is 15 amino acids. The germline V gene encodes CDR1 SGHKS and CDR2 YYEKEE (reference sequence). V gave up 6 bases and J gave up 1 base, with 15 bases separating them. The chain's CDR3 is CASNLVGGGTDTQYF. In nucleotides, the CDR3 is TGTGCCAGCAACCTCGTCGGGGGAGGCACAGATACGCAGTATTTT.

V usage is TRBV7-9 and J usage is TRBJ2-7; a weak D match, TRBD2 (7 bases). Per the germline V gene, CDR1 is SEHNR and CDR2 is FQNEAQ (reference sequence). V dropped 2 bases and J dropped 7 bases, with 18 bases sitting between them. CDR3 length equals 15 residues. CDR3 in DNA: TGTGCCAGCAGCTTAATTGGGGGGGCCTCGGTAGAGCAGTACTTC. It encodes CASSLIGGASVEQYF.